Following are 13 T cell receptor beta chains from one sample sequenced in a study of blood T cell repertoires in COVID-19. Profiled with immunoSEQ multiplex PCR; TCRdb holds only in-frame clones, not every one. The table lists some 170,000 clones, about 86% of them singletons. The sequenced sample consisted of peripheral blood. The receptors originated from a woman between 65 and 79 years old with COVID-19, enrolled during active disease.

The chain recombines TRBV11-3 with TRBJ2-1, with D possibly matching TRBD2 (6 bases). V was trimmed by 5 bases and J by 4 bases, leaving 15 bases between them. CDR1 and CDR2 from the germline V gene are SGHNT and YENEEA. CDR3 size: 15 residues. DNA of the CDR3: TGTGCCAGCAGCCCGAGGGGAGGCCCTTACAATGAGCAGTTCTTC. It encodes CASSPRGGPYNEQFF.

The chain couples TRBV3-1 (or the pseudogene TRBV3-2) to TRBJ2-7; TRBD2 aligns across 13 bases. Losses at the gene ends were 3 bases for V and 6 bases for J; bases not matched to a gene: 8. The germline V gene has CDR1 LGHDT and CDR2 YNNKEL (reference sequence). The CDR3 has 16 residues. The chain's CDR3 is CASSQILTSGRGEQYF. CDR3 nucleotide sequence: TGTGCCAGCAGCCAGATCCTAACTAGCGGGAGGGGCGAGCAGTACTTC.

The chain is built from TRBV19 and TRBJ2-1, with D hard to call. In germline, CDR1 is LNHDA, CDR2 SQIVND (reference sequence). There are 11 residues in the CDR3. V was cut by 5 bases and J by 6 bases, with 5 bases left in between. Here the CDR3 DNA reads TGTGCCAGTAGTCGGAGCAATGAGCAGTTCTTC. This codes for CASSRSNEQFF.

J is TRBJ2-7 and V is TRBV6-5; D gene unclear. The germline V gene encodes CDR1 MNHEY and CDR2 SVGAGI. The CDR3 spans 15 residues. Trimming took 0 bases from V and 0 from J, leaving 9 bases between them. As DNA, the CDR3 is TGTGCCAGCAGTTACTCGATCGGTTCCTCCTACGAGCAGTACTTC. Protein product: CASSYSIGSSYEQYF.

The chain joins TRBV7-9 to TRBJ2-1; TRBD2 might be the D (6 bases). The V and J ends lost 3 bases and 9 bases respectively, with 12 bases between them. This CDR3 is 13 amino acids long. CDR1 is SEHNR and CDR2 is FQNEAQ in the germline V gene (reference sequence). The CDR3 DNA follows: TGTGCCAGCAGCTTGGGACTTCCCCCTGAGCAGTTCTTC. As protein: CASSLGLPPEQFF.

This clone was seen more than once but under ten times. The rearrangement links TRBV19 to TRBJ2-7; TRBD1 is a possible D gene (7 bases). V lost 5 bases, J lost 2 bases, and 19 bases lay in between. From germline, CDR1 is LNHDA and CDR2 SQIVND (reference sequence). The CDR3 covers 16 residues. The CDR3 DNA is TGTGCCAGTAGTGGGAGGAGGGGGCCATTGACCTACGAGCAGTACTTC. It codes for CASSGRRGPLTYEQYF.

The V and J genes are TRBV12-3 or TRBV12-4 and TRBJ2-7; a possible D gene is TRBD1 (5 bases). Between the trimmed V and J ends, which lost 5 bases and 4 bases, there was a span of 6 bases. The CDR3 is 11 amino acids. The CDR3, as DNA: TGTGCCAGCAGTAGGGGATACGAGCAGTACTTC. Translation: CASSRGYEQYF.

CDR3 DNA: TGTGCCTGGAGTGTACGGGACAGGGAGGTCTCCTACAATGAGCAGTTCTTC. It codes for CAWSVRDREVSYNEQFF. V and J are TRBV30 and TRBJ2-1; 9 bases align to TRBD1. Trimming cost V 0 bases and J 0 bases; bases outside gene matches: 6. The germline V gene encodes CDR1 GTSNPN and CDR2 SVGIG (reference sequence). This CDR3 has 17 amino acids.

The rearrangement uses TRBV30 and TRBJ2-2, with 10 bases that match TRBD2. Unmatched junction bases numbered 7, after V lost 4 bases and J lost 2 bases. The CDR3 covers 16 residues. Looked up from germline, CDR1 is GTSNPN and CDR2 is SVGIG (reference sequence). CDR3 nucleotide sequence: TGTGCCTGGACTAAGACTAGCGGGCTTAACACCGGGGAGCTGTTTTTT. Translating gives CAWTKTSGLNTGELFF.

The V call is TRBV19, the J call TRBJ1-5; 8 bases agree with TRBD1. The CDR3 extends over 15 amino acids. CDR1 is LNHDA and CDR2 is SQIVND in the germline V gene (reference sequence). Germline trimming cut 1 base from V and 6 bases from J; bases unmatched to any gene: 5. CDR3: CASSIGAGGGQPQHF. The CDR3 DNA follows: TGTGCCAGTAGTATAGGGGCAGGGGGCGGTCAGCCCCAGCATTTT.

This sequence joins TRBV19 and TRBJ2-7, with 7 positions matching TRBD1. Germline-derived CDR1 and CDR2 are LNHDA and SQIVND (reference sequence). The CDR3 is 15 residues long. Germline trimming cut 5 bases from V and 4 bases from J; bases unmatched to any gene: 11. CDR3 sequence reads: CASSAPGQAKYEQYF. CDR3 DNA sequence: TGTGCCAGTAGTGCGCCCGGACAGGCTAAATACGAGCAGTACTTC.

The V and J genes are TRBV4-2 and TRBJ2-2, with 11 bases fitting TRBD2. With 7 bases clipped from V and 4 bases from J, the junction kept 11 bases outside the gene matches. In germline, CDR1 is LGHNA, CDR2 YNFKEQ. The CDR3 runs to 17 residues. The CDR3 bases are TGTGCCAGCACCACCAGCGAGGGACTAGCGGCCACCGGGGAGCTGTTTTTT. Translating gives CASTTSEGLAATGELFF.

This clone has only a few counts. This rearrangement joins TRBV19 to TRBJ1-6, with 7 bases identical to TRBD1. After removal of 8 bases from V and 7 bases from J, the junction contained 5 bases not matched to a gene. The CDR3 covers 13 residues. Looked up from germline, CDR1 is LNHDA and CDR2 is SQIVND (reference sequence). CDR3 loop: CASAGTDNSPLHF. The CDR3 DNA reads TGTGCCAGTGCCGGGACAGACAATTCACCCCTCCACTTT.